At least ten counts were recorded for the clone carrying this T cell receptor (beta chain). Its antigen is not known. V shed 5 bases and J shed 2 bases, with 13 bases lying between them. The CDR3 is made up of 15 amino acids. TCRbeta library construction was performed incorporating unique molecular identifiers. One entry per CDR3 protein results from TCRdb running MiXCR on the PCR reads. The table includes 540,000 or so distinct CDR3 sequences, around 23% detected once. This sample was taken from a study of T-cell reconstitution after alpha-beta-depleted transplantation in children. Study-wide points: Several hundred rapidly expanded clones from non-depleted graft cells reportedly supplied alpha-beta T cells about two months post-transplant. Newly produced T cells mostly accounted for T-cell counts and diversity one year post-transplant.

The TCR originated in a boy under three years old who had a stem cell transplant for acute myeloid leukemia, so the T cells may come from the graft donor. This specimen consisted of PBMCs, mostly from graft donor cells, obtained 360 days after TCRalphabeta/CD19-depleted stem cell transplant. The V gene is TRBV12-3 or TRBV12-4, the J gene TRBJ2-4, with D possibly called TRBD1 or TRBD2 (5 bases each). In DNA form, the CDR3 reads TGTGCCAGCAGTCAGGACCAGGGACCCAAAAACATTCAGTACTTC. It encodes CASSQDQGPKNIQYF.